This entry describes one TCR beta chain. The final CDR3 position lacks the conserved phenylalanine or tryptophan, pointing to a likely read error. RNA and DNA were co-extracted from about 19-30 mg of unsorted bulk tissue. Germline-derived CDR1 and CDR2 are WSHSY and SAAADI. This CDR3 is 14 amino acids long. Priming with a constant-region primer yielded TCR beta cDNA from roughly 0.45 ug total RNA. For TCR beta, libraries were produced by three nested multiplex PCR rounds using slightly modified ARM-PCR. For approximately 11 cycles apiece, the opening two PCR rounds ran with TRBV1-TRBV30 forward primers and a C-beta reverse primer. TCRdb re-called the multiplex PCR reads with MiXCR, one entry per CDR3 protein. The repertoire holds more than 75,000 distinct CDR3 sequences, with 72% as singletons. These data belong to a study of tumor-infiltrating lymphocytes in primary liver carcinoma.

The source of this sequence is a middle-aged man with primary liver carcinoma and hepatitis B virus infection. The chain has TRBV10-2 and TRBJ2-3; D is ambiguous. The sample comprised liver tumor tissue from sampling region 1. Subset here: tumor region T1, superior pole. CDR3 amino acids: CPSSALSGTDTQYL. CDR3 sequence (DNA): TGCCCCAGTTCAGCCTTATCAGGCACAGATACGCAGTATTTG.